The 11 T cell receptor beta chains below were found in one sample sequenced in a study of cytomegalovirus exposure and HLA in healthy donors. Both 60 Vbeta primers and 13 Jbeta primers went into the PCR. Assay: immunoSEQ multiplex PCR; the TCRdb copy retains only in-frame clones and omits some. Found here are about 130,000 clones, under 75% of them singletons; the top ten hold 2% to 3%. The sequencing sample was made of PBMCs. These receptors were obtained from a woman in her thirties or forties in good health and CMV-seronegative.

The rearrangement joins TRBV9 to TRBJ1-1; a possible D gene is TRBD1 (6 bases). CDR3 length: 15 amino acids. Germline V gene lookup returns CDR1 SGDLS and CDR2 YYNGEE. Trimming cost V 3 bases and J 5 bases, with 17 bases left between them. CDR3 DNA sequence: TGTGCCAGCAGCGCGTTAGTACAGGGTCGAACTGAAGCTTTCTTT. This codes for CASSALVQGRTEAFF.

This clone has more than one count but fewer than ten. The chain recombines TRBV6-6 with TRBJ1-3; D gene ambiguous. CDR1 MNHNY and CDR2 SVGAGI come from the germline V gene (reference sequence). The ends were cut back, 4 bases at V and 4 bases at J, with 8 bases in the middle. This CDR3 contains 13 residues. Here the CDR3 reads CASSSRGGNTIYF. The CDR3 coding sequence is TGTGCCAGCAGTTCACGAGGGGGAAACACCATATATTTT.

The chain links TRBV6-1 to TRBJ1-5, with TRBD1 matching 9 bases. The V and J ends lost 1 base and 3 bases, in that order; junction bases with no gene match: 25. There are 23 residues in the CDR3. Germline lookup yields CDR1 MNHNS and CDR2 SASEGT. CDR3 in amino acids: CASSEGGPLQLGTGMLNNQPQHF. The CDR3 nucleotides read TGTGCCAGCAGTGAAGGTGGTCCCCTCCAACTCGGGACAGGGATGTTGAACAATCAGCCCCAGCATTTT.

V is TRBV7-9 and J is TRBJ1-1, with a possible D match to TRBD1 (5 bases). Looked up from germline, CDR1 is SEHNR and CDR2 is FQNEAQ (reference sequence). V was trimmed by 7 bases and J by 1 base, leaving 10 bases between them. The CDR3 consists of 13 residues. This CDR3 reads CASTKDRNTEAFF. CDR3 DNA sequence: TGTGCCAGCACCAAAGACAGGAACACTGAAGCTTTCTTT.

The chain joins TRBV11-2 to TRBJ1-6; D is uncertain. V dropped 0 bases and J dropped 9 bases, with 12 bases sitting between them. CDR3 length equals 15 residues. Looked up from germline, CDR1 is SGHAT and CDR2 is FQNNGV. The CDR3 here is CASSLDGRWRSPLHF. The CDR3 DNA sequence: TGTGCCAGCAGCTTAGATGGGAGGTGGCGTTCACCCCTCCACTTT.

This clone appeared a few times. The chain carries TRBV20-1 and TRBJ2-3, with TRBD2 identical over 8 bases. CDR1 is DFQATT and CDR2 is SNEGSKA in the germline V gene (reference sequence). V gave up 3 bases and J gave up 11 bases; unmatched junction bases: 4. The CDR3 spans 11 residues. The DNA of the CDR3 is TGCAGTGCTAGCGGGGGGGCGGAGCAGTATTTT. Protein product: CSASGGAEQYF.

The J gene is TRBJ1-5, the V gene TRBV28; a weak D match, TRBD1 (5 bases). This CDR3 is built from 14 residues. The V and J ends lost 3 bases and 4 bases respectively, with 10 bases between them. CDR1 is MDHEN and CDR2 is SYDVKM in the germline V gene. CDR3 DNA: TGTGCCAGCAGTTTGGGACTGTTTAATCAGCCCCAGCATTTT. Translated: CASSLGLFNQPQHF.

V is TRBV9 and J is TRBJ1-6; the D is unclear. V was pared by 0 bases and J by 0 bases, with 7 bases between. The CDR3 is 16 amino acids. Germline CDR1 and CDR2: SGDLS and YYNGEE. For the CDR3, the DNA is TGTGCCAGCAGCGTAGATCGAGGCTCCTATAATTCACCCCTCCACTTT. Translation gives CASSVDRGSYNSPLHF.

The chain carries TRBV6-1 and TRBJ1-1; TRBD1 matches 10 bases. V was pared by 4 bases and J by 4 bases, with 9 bases of the junction left unmatched. This CDR3 is built from 16 residues. In germline, CDR1 is MNHNS, CDR2 SASEGT. The CDR3 loop is CASSVPVGQGSTEAFF. The CDR3 DNA follows: TGTGCCAGCAGTGTACCTGTGGGACAGGGGAGCACTGAAGCTTTCTTT.

The chain uses TRBV19 and TRBJ1-4; 11 positions agree with TRBD1. Germline lookup yields CDR1 LNHDA and CDR2 SQIVND (reference sequence). This CDR3 is built from 16 residues. The ends lost 3 bases at V and 1 base at J; junction bases unmatched: 1. CDR3 coding DNA: TGTGCCAGTAGTATGGGACAGGGGGTAACTAATGAAAAACTGTTTTTT. Translated, it gives CASSMGQGVTNEKLFF.

This chain links TRBV5-1 with TRBJ2-2; TRBD1 might be the D (6 bases). V lost 0 bases, J lost 3 bases, and 6 bases lay in between. The CDR3 covers 14 residues. Germline CDR1 reads SGHRS; CDR2 reads YFSETQ. CDR3 region: CASSLAGDTGELFF. CDR3 in DNA: TGCGCCAGCAGCTTGGCAGGGGACACCGGGGAGCTGTTTTTT.